The 21 T cell receptor delta chains listed next were all sequenced from one sample in a study of γδ T cells in repeated Plasmodium falciparum infection. TCRdb redid clone calling on the multiplex PCR reads using CATT. The sample yields 90,000 or so delta-chain clones, approximately 0.92% seen once. Flow sorting of PBMC yielded separate Vgamma9/Vdelta2+ and Vdelta2-negative gammadelta T cell populations for bulk repertoire analysis. What was sequenced was gamma-delta T cells from blood. The receptors here all came from a pool of human donors (malaria-infected and uninfected, not separated).

This clone turned up a few times. The TCRdb record carries a much larger clone's protein, which differs from this DNA's translation at residue 11; a read error is the likely cause, and the protein listed here is the DNA translation. The V and J genes are TRDV2 and TRDJ3, with a possible D match to TRDD3 (6 bases). In the absence of a J gene in TCRdb, the DNA was matched to germline to assign it here. Germline V gene lookup returns CDR1 GEAIGNYY and CDR2 EKD. This CDR3 has 16 residues. CDR3 bases: TGTGCCTGTGATCCCAAAAGCTACTGGGACGCCCGACAGATGTTTTTC. It encodes CACDPKSYWDARQMFF.

A few counts support this clone. This DNA translates differently at residue 3 from the TCRdb protein, which is that of a much larger clone; a read error is likely, and the protein shown is the DNA's own translation. V is TRDV2 and J is TRDJ1; TRDD3 matches 11 bases. TCRdb lists no J gene, so it was determined here by aligning the DNA to germline. Germline assignment: CDR1 GEAIGNYY and CDR2 EKD. This CDR3 comprises 14 residues. The CDR3 loop is CAYDPVMLGDTLIF. The CDR3 DNA reads TGTGCCTATGACCCGGTTATGCTGGGGGATACACTCATCTTT.

This clone was picked up many times. The protein held in TCRdb is that of a much larger clone and does not match this DNA's translation at residue 14, likely because of a read error; the protein shown is translated from the DNA. The chain is built from TRDV1 and TRDJ1, with a tentative D call TRDD2 (9 bases). Trimming shortened V by 3 bases and J by 0 bases, and 35 bases separated the two germline ends. The CDR3 has 23 amino acids. Germline-derived CDR1 and CDR2 are TSWWSYY and QGS. The CDR3 DNA is TGTGCTCTTGGGGAGTCGCCCTTCCTACATATAACTGGGGGCCCTCAGTACACCGATAAACTCATCTTT. It codes for CALGESPFLHITGGPQYTDKLIF.

Remarks on this clone: TCRdb lists the protein of a much larger clone for this DNA, which differs at residue 12, so this is likely a read error; the protein given here is translated from the DNA itself. The rearrangement uses TRDV1 and TRDJ1; perhaps TRDD3 as D (5 bases). No J gene is reported in TCRdb; it was inferred here by comparing the DNA with germline. The CDR3 covers 15 residues. Germline V gene data show CDR1 as TSWWSYY and CDR2 as QGS. The CDR3: CAKGRGTGSTDRLIF. CDR3 sequence (DNA): TGTGCCAAAGGGCGGGGAACCGGCTCCACCGATAGACTCATCTTT.

Comment on this clone: A far larger clone is just one base off, so this is likely a read error. Other DNA sequences in the sample encode the same CDR3. This chain connects TRDV2 to TRDJ3; D unclear. Since TCRdb gives no J gene, matching the DNA to germline was used here to assign it. Germline lookup yields CDR1 GEAIGNYY and CDR2 EKD. The CDR3 is 17 residues long. The CDR3 sequence is CACDTPESSWDTRQMFF. In DNA form, the CDR3 reads TGCGCCTGTGACACTCCTGAGAGCTCCTGGGACACCCGACAGATGTTTTTC.

This clone was seen a few times. The protein TCRdb lists belongs to a much larger clone and differs from this DNA's translation at residue 14, which points to a read error; the protein shown is made from the DNA. The chain couples TRDV2 to TRDJ1, with TRDD3 identical over 10 bases. The CDR3 has 16 residues. Germline CDR1 reads GEAIGNYY; CDR2 reads EKD. The CDR3 DNA is TGTGCCTGTGACTCACTGGGGGATTCAGCCACCGATAAACGCATCTTT. It codes for CACDSLGDSATDKRIF.

This clone has a handful of counts. A far larger clone lies a single base away; this is likely a read error. Other DNA sequences from this sample encode an identical CDR3 as well. The chain links TRDV1 to TRDJ1, with D possibly TRDD3 on 5 matching bases. Here the J gene was assigned by germline matching of the DNA, as TCRdb has none. The CDR3 has 13 residues. Germline V gene data show CDR1 as TSWWSYY and CDR2 as QGS. CDR3 region: CALGELVGVKLIF. DNA of the CDR3: TGTGCTCTCGGGGAACTAGTGGGTGTTAAACTCATCTTT.

As regards this clone: This DNA translates differently at residue 4 from the TCRdb protein, which is that of a much larger clone; a read error is likely, and the protein shown is the DNA's own translation. The rearrangement links TRDV2 to TRDJ1; D may be TRDD3 (5 bases). CDR1 GEAIGNYY and CDR2 EKD come from the germline V gene. The V end was cut by 4 bases, the J end by 0 bases, with 17 bases between. There are 16 residues in the CDR3. CDR3: CACETRGVPHTDKLIF. CDR3 coding DNA: TGTGCCTGTGAGACCAGGGGGGTGCCACACACCGATAAACTCATCTTT.

This clone was counted ten times or more. It is likely a read error: a sequence one base away is far more abundant. This sample includes further DNA sequences coding for the same CDR3. V gene TRDV2 combines with J gene TRDJ1; 7 bases are shared with TRDD3. The CDR3 extends over 15 amino acids. Germline V gene data show CDR1 as GEAIGNYY and CDR2 as EKD. J was trimmed by 5 bases and V by 1 base; bases with no gene match: 9. The CDR3 nucleotides are TGTGCCTGTGACACTGTGGGGGGATCTAAAGATAAACTCATCTTT. It yields the protein CACDTVGGSKDKLIF.

At least ten counts were recorded for this clone. TCRdb assigns this DNA the protein of a much larger clone, which departs from its translation at residue 5; this likely reflects a read error, and the protein shown comes from translating the DNA. This CDR3 is also generated by other DNA sequences in the sample. The chain joins TRDV2 to TRDJ1, with 12 positions matching TRDD3. Trimming removed 3 bases from V and 1 base from J; junction bases left unmatched: 14. Germline V gives CDR1 GEAIGNYY, CDR2 EKD. The CDR3 consists of 19 residues. The CDR3 region has the DNA TGTGCCTGTGACGCCCTGCCTCCTGGGGGATACGGAAGCACCGATAAACTCATCTTT. Residues: CACDALPPGGYGSTDKLIF.

Points on this clone: TCRdb pairs this DNA with a much larger clone's protein that differs at residue 10, likely a read error; the protein shown was translated from the DNA. The CDR3 protein is CALGDNLPPGTDKLIF. The CDR3 DNA reads TGTGCTCTTGGGGATAACCTTCCTCCGGGCACCGATAAACTCATCTTT. V gene TRDV1 combines with J gene TRDJ1, with TRDD2 matching over 7 bases. The J gene is not listed in TCRdb, so it was assigned here from a DNA match to germline. Per the germline V gene, CDR1 is TSWWSYY and CDR2 is QGS. Trimming removed 3 bases from V and 1 base from J; junction bases left unmatched: 8. This CDR3 spans 16 amino acids.

A note on this clone: The TCRdb protein, from a much larger clone, departs from this DNA's translation at residue 10, likely by read error; the protein shown derives from the DNA. Other DNA sequences in this sample translate to the same CDR3. V usage is TRDV2 and J usage is TRDJ1; 12 bases align to TRDD3. TCRdb carries no J gene annotation; the J gene was assigned here by matching the DNA with germline. Germline CDR1 GEAIGNYY, CDR2 EKD. The V gene end was trimmed by 4 bases and the J gene end by 1 base; junction bases not matched to a gene: 6. The CDR3 is made up of 16 amino acids. The CDR3 bases are TGTGCCTGTGATCTTCTGGGGGATACGAGCACCGATAAACTCATCTTT. The encoded protein is CACDLLGDTSTDKLIF.

This clone was counted only a few times. This is likely an artifact of a read error, given a far larger clone one base away. The V gene is TRDV1, the J gene TRDJ1; 8 bases match TRDD2. The J gene is absent in TCRdb and was assigned here via DNA matching to germline. The trim removed 2 bases at V and 4 bases at J, leaving 60 bases unmatched. The germline V gene has CDR1 TSWWSYY and CDR2 QGS. This CDR3 has 33 amino acids. The CDR3 loop reads CALGEDTIENNFLPVYSYESQAVKGFPSDKLIF. CDR3 DNA sequence: TGTGCTCTTGGGGAAGATACTATCGAAAACAACTTCCTACCCGTTTACTCCTACGAATCCCAAGCCGTGAAAGGGTTCCCAAGCGATAAACTCATCTTT.

The rearrangement uses TRDV2 and TRDJ1, with D possibly being TRDD3 (6 bases). The J gene was missing in TCRdb and was found by matching the end of the DNA to germline. Germline lookup yields CDR1 GEAIGNYY and CDR2 EKD. V lost 3 bases and J lost 0, with 22 bases in between. This CDR3 has 18 residues. CDR3 region: CACDPVGLRGSDTDKLIF. The CDR3 coding sequence is TGTGCCTGTGACCCCGTCGGTCTGCGGGGATCGGACACCGATAAACTCATCTTT.

With regard to this clone: TCRdb lists the protein of a much larger clone for this DNA, which differs at residue 19, so this is likely a read error; the protein given here is translated from the DNA itself. This chain joins TRDV2 and TRDJ1, with 10 bases fitting TRDD3. The J gene, left out of TCRdb, was set here by checking the DNA against germline. Losses at the gene ends were 0 bases for V and 2 bases for J; bases not matched to a gene: 32. The germline CDR1 and CDR2 sequences are GEAIGNYY and EKD. The length of the CDR3 is 25 residues. The CDR3 reads CACDTGVITFPLPLRGIRATDKLIF. In nucleotides, the CDR3 is TGTGCCTGTGACACCGGGGTTATTACCTTCCCCTTACCCTTGAGGGGGATACGAGCTACCGATAAACTCATCTTT.

A remark on this clone: With a far larger clone one base away, a read error is the likely cause. The same CDR3 can be traced to other DNA sequences in this sample. The chain joins TRDV2 to TRDJ1, with 9 bases aligning to TRDD3. In the absence of a J gene in TCRdb, the DNA was matched to germline to assign it here. V trimming: 7 bases; J trimming: 5 bases; junction bases outside the gene matches: 22. The CDR3 sequence is 18 residues long. Germline values: CDR1 GEAIGNYY, CDR2 EKD. CDR3 loop: CACDANGTGGLKVDKLIF. The CDR3 bases are TGTGCCTGCGACGCCAACGGTACTGGGGGACTCAAGGTGGATAAACTCATCTTT.

Turning to this clone: The TCRdb protein comes from a much larger clone and disagrees with this DNA's translation at residue 4, likely due to a read error; the protein given here is derived from the DNA. CDR3 nucleotides: TGTGCCTGTGTCCCCCTTCTACCGTACACCGATAAACTCATCTTT. Its translation is CACVPLLPYTDKLIF. J is TRDJ1 and V is TRDV2; D perhaps matches TRDD2 (5 bases). As TCRdb names no J gene, one was assigned here on the basis of a DNA match to germline. Germline V gives CDR1 GEAIGNYY, CDR2 EKD. The V and J ends lost 5 bases and 0 bases respectively, with 15 bases between them. The CDR3 is 15 amino acids.

For this clone: TCRdb's protein for this DNA is that of a much larger clone and differs from the translation at residue 7, likely a read error; the protein shown is the DNA translation. V usage is TRDV1 and J usage is TRDJ1; TRDD3 matches at 10 bases. Because TCRdb records no J gene, it was assigned here through a match of the DNA to germline. The CDR3 extends over 22 amino acids. Germline V CDR1 and CDR2: TSWWSYY, QGS. The ends lost 6 bases at V and 1 base at J; junction bases unmatched: 26. CDR3 region: CALGCRYYFKHWGIPATDKLIF. Written as DNA, the CDR3 is TGTGCTCTTGGATGCCGTTACTACTTTAAACACTGGGGGATTCCGGCCACCGATAAACTCATCTTT.

Turning to this clone: TCRdb records a much larger clone's protein for this DNA, with a difference at residue 16 that likely arises from a read error; the protein given is the translation of the DNA. This chain links TRDV2 with TRDJ3; 13 bases are shared with TRDD3. TCRdb records no J gene; here it was assigned by comparing the DNA to germline. The germline V gene has CDR1 GEAIGNYY and CDR2 EKD. The CDR3 covers 22 residues. The DNA for the CDR3 is TGTGCCTGTGATAGGTTCTTAATACTGGGGGATACGCGCTCCTGGGGCACCCGACAGATGTTTTTC. Encoded protein: CACDRFLILGDTRSWGTRQMFF.

In its sample, this clone was seen many times. V and J are TRDV1 and TRDJ1; no firm D call. The CDR3 contains 19 residues. The V and J ends lost 0 bases and 4 bases respectively, with 24 bases between them. CDR1 is TSWWSYY, CDR2 QGS, per germline. The CDR3 sequence: CALGELQIPLTPSIDKLIF. CDR3 bases: TGTGCTCTTGGGGAACTACAGATCCCCCTGACCCCGAGCATCGATAAACTCATCTTT.

This clone occurred a few times. A read error likely explains why the TCRdb protein, taken from a much larger clone, differs from this DNA's translation at residue 15; the protein shown is translated from the DNA. This chain links TRDV1 with TRDJ1; TRDD3 matches 11 bases. TCRdb carries no J gene annotation; the J gene was assigned here by matching the DNA with germline. Germline V gene lookup returns CDR1 TSWWSYY and CDR2 QGS. The J segment lost 8 bases and the V segment lost 4 bases, leaving 21 bases of the junction unmatched. The CDR3 is made up of 19 amino acids. DNA of the CDR3: TGTGCTCTTGGGGCCCGTCGTCTTCCTACTTGGGGGATACGGACAAAACTCATCTTT. Translation: CALGARRLPTWGIRTKLIF.